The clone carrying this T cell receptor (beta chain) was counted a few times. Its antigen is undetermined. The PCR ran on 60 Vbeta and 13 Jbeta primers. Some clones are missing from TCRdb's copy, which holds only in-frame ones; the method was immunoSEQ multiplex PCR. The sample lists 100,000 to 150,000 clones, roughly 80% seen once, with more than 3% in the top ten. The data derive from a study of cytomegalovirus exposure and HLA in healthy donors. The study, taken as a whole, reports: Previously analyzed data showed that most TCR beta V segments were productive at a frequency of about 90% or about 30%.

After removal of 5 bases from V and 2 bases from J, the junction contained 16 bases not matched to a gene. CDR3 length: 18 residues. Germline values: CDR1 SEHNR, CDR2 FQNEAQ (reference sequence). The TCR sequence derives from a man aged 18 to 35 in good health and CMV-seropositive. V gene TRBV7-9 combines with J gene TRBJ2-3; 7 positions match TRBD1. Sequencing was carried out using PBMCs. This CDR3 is CASSLREPGQPHTDTQYF. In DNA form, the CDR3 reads TGTGCCAGCAGCCTTCGTGAACCGGGACAGCCACACACAGATACGCAGTATTTT.